This record looks at one TCR beta chain sequence and its context. What it recognizes is unknown. The data derive from a study of OX40 agonist ivuxolimab in advanced cancers. Here immunoSEQ multiplex PCR was the method, and the copy in TCRdb shows in-frame clones only, minus some. The table has tens of thousands of clones, approximately 83% seen once. The V gene's germline CDR1 is SGHNT and CDR2 YYREEE (reference sequence). V was clipped by 4 bases and J by 7 bases; unmatched bases: 4. The CDR3 contains 12 residues. No patient had autoimmune disease or received systemic immunosuppression. Cycle 7 day 1, cycle 4 day 1, and baseline were the timepoints at which blood was sampled. Study results and limitations: Near-lowest levels of clonal expansion characterized partial responders at 0.1-3.0 mg/kg. Clonal expansion by week 6 occurred in CD4+ and CD8+ blood T cells (at 0.1 to 3.0 mg/kg).

V is TRBV5-4 and J is TRBJ2-5; the match to TRBD2 covers 7 bases. This receptor was taken from an adult with an advanced solid tumor such as melanoma, head and neck, liver or kidney cancer. The starting material was CD4+ or CD8+ T cells sorted from blood, obtained in a trial of the OX40 agonist ivuxolimab. The CDR3 spells CASSRTSGTQYF. The CDR3 region has the DNA TGTGCCAGCAGCCGGACTAGTGGGACCCAGTACTTC.